The 9 T cell receptor beta chains in this list originate from one sample, sequenced in a study of T cells expressing NK-cell markers. TCRdb re-called the 5' RACE reads; every CDR3 protein appears as one record, without DNA. The table for this sample gives approximately 380,000 distinct CDR3 sequences. What was sequenced was blood T cells: a sorted CD56 or NKG2C T cell subset, CD4+ or CD8+ T cells, or bulk PBMC T cells (not recorded which). The receptors here all came from a man between 18 and 69 years old in good health.

This chain connects TRBV28 to TRBJ2-1; the TRBD1 assignment by TCRdb is unverifiable without DNA. The CDR3 is made up of 14 amino acids. Germline-derived CDR1 and CDR2 are MDHEN and SYDVKM. CDR3 sequence reads: CASRPGGAQDEQFF.

The gene calls are TRBV6-5 and TRBJ2-7. This CDR3 is 13 amino acids long. Germline lookup yields CDR1 MNHEY and CDR2 SVGAGI. CDR3 amino acids: CASRYSPSYEQYF.

This chain uses TRBV21-1 with TRBJ2-5; as DNA is missing, the TRBD1 call by TCRdb cannot be tested. TRBV21-1 represents a pseudogene. This CDR3 is built from 16 residues. This CDR3 reads CASSKARGGVQETQYF.

The genes are TRBV6-2 or TRBV6-3 and TRBJ2-3; the D call from TCRdb, TRBD2, cannot be confirmed without DNA. Germline lookup yields CDR1 MNHEY and CDR2 SVGEGT. The CDR3 covers 17 residues. The CDR3 loop is CASSPKRGTSGEDTQYF.

The chain recombines TRBV7-8 with TRBJ2-3; lacking DNA, the TRBD1 call made by TCRdb goes unchecked. The germline gives CDR1 SGHVS, CDR2 FQNEAQ. The length of the CDR3 is 15 residues. CDR3: CASSRGAGATDTQYF.

CDR3 sequence: CASRTSGSYEQYF. The chain couples TRBV5-1 to TRBJ2-7; TCRdb indicates TRBD2, and absent DNA this call remains unverified. Germline loops: CDR1 SGHRS, CDR2 YFSETQ. The CDR3 is made up of 13 amino acids.

The rearrangement uses TRBV10-3 and TRBJ1-6. The CDR3 sequence is 14 residues long. The germline V gene encodes CDR1 ENHRY and CDR2 SYGVKD. The CDR3 region is CAISEKNDNSPLHF.

This chain uses TRBV7-6 with TRBJ2-2; the D gene TCRdb calls, TRBD2, cannot be checked with no DNA. CDR1 and CDR2 from the germline V gene are SGHVS and FNYEAQ. The CDR3 spans 16 residues. CDR3 in amino acids: CASSPLGLAGAGELFF.

The rearrangement joins TRBV5-1 to TRBJ1-1. This CDR3 contains 15 residues. In germline, CDR1 is SGHRS, CDR2 YFSETQ. The CDR3 sequence: CASSRDYVMNTEAFF.